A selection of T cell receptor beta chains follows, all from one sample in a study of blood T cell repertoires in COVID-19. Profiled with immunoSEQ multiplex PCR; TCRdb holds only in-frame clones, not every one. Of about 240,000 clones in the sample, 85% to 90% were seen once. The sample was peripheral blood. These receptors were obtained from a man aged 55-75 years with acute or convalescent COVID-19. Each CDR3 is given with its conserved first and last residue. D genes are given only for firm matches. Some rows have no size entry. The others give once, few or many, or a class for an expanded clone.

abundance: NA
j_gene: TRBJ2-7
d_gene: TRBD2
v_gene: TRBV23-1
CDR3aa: CASSQDNPSGRSYEQYF
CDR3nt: TGCGCCAGCAGTCAAGATAACCCTAGCGGGAGGTCCTACGAGCAGTACTTC

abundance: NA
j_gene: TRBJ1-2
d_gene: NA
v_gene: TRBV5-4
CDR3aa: CASRNRQAQNAVSLNYGYTF
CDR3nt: TGTGCCAGCAGAAACCGACAGGCTCAAAACGCGGTATCTCTTAACTATGGCTACACCTTC

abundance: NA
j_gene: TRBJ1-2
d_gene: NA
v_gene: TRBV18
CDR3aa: CASSPGAARVGGYTF
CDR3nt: TGTGCCAGCTCACCAGGGGCTGCCAGGGTAGGCGGCTACACCTTC

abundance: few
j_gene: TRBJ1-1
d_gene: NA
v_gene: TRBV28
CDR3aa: CASRPPENNRNTEAFF
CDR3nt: TGTGCCAGCAGGCCACCTGAGAATAACAGGAACACTGAAGCTTTCTTT

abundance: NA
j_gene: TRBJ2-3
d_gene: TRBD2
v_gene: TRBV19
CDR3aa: CASSSRDYSGDTQYF
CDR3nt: TGTGCCAGTAGTTCCCGGGACTACTCCGGAGATACGCAGTATTTT

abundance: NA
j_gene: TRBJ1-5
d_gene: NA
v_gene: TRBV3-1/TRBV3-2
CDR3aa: CASSQDGGNQPQHF
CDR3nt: TGTGCCAGCAGCCAAGATGGCGGGAATCAGCCCCAGCATTTT

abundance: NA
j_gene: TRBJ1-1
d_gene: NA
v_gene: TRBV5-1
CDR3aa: CASSLALRDTEAFF
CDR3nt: TGCGCCAGCAGCTTAGCCTTGCGGGACACTGAAGCTTTCTTT

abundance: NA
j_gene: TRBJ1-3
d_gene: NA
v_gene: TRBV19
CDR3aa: CASSIDRALDPISGNTIYF
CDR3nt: TGTGCCAGTAGTATAGATAGAGCCCTAGATCCGATCTCTGGAAACACCATATATTTT

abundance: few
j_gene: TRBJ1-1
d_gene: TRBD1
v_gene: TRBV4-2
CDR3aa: CASSQDWDRATEAFF
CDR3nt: TGTGCCAGCAGCCAAGATTGGGACAGGGCGACTGAAGCTTTCTTT

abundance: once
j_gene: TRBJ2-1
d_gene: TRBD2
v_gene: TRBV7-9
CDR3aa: CASSLVAGGRSYNEQFF
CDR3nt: TGTGCCAGCAGCTTGGTAGCGGGAGGGCGCTCCTACAATGAGCAGTTCTTC

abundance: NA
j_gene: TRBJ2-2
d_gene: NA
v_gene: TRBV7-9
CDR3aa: CASNDLRETTTGELFF
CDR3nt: TGTGCCAGCAACGACTTGAGGGAGACGACCACCGGGGAGCTGTTTTTT

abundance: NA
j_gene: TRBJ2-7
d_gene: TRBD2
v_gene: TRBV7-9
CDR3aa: CASSLSGRLDEQYF
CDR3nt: TGTGCCAGCAGCTTAAGCGGGAGATTGGACGAGCAGTACTTC

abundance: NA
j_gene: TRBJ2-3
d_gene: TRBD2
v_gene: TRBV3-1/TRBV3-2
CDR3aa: CASSQVWLAGVATDTQYF
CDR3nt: TGTGCCAGCAGCCAAGTGTGGCTAGCGGGAGTAGCAACAGATACGCAGTATTTT

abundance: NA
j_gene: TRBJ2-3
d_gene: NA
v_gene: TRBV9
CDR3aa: CASSPTGTSTDTQYF
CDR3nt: TGTGCCAGCAGCCCGACAGGGACTAGCACAGATACGCAGTATTTT

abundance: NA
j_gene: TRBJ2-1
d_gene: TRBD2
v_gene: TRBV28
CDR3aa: CASSPSTPAGAYNEQFF
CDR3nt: TGTGCCAGCAGTCCCTCCACCCCAGCGGGAGCCTACAATGAGCAGTTCTTC

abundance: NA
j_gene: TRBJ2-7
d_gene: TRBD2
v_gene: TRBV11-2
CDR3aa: CASSLRGGADAYEQYF
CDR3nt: TGTGCCAGCAGCTTAAGGGGAGGGGCAGACGCCTACGAGCAGTACTTC

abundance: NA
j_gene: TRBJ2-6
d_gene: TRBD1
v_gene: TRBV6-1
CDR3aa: CASSGPPGQGAKGANVLTF
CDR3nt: TGTGCCAGCAGTGGCCCCCCGGGACAGGGGGCGAAGGGGGCCAACGTCCTGACTTTC

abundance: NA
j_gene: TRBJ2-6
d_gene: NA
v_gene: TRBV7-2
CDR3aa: CASSLFRGGANVLTF
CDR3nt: TGTGCCAGCAGCTTATTCCGCGGAGGGGCCAACGTCCTGACTTTC

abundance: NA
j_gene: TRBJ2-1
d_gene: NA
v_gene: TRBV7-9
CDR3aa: CASSQLEPGYNEQFF
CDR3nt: TGTGCCAGCAGCCAACTAGAGCCTGGCTACAATGAGCAGTTCTTC

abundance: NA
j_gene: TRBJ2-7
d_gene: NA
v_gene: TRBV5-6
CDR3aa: CASSLRSAGLSYEQYF
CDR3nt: TGTGCCAGCAGCTTGCGATCGGCAGGGTTATCCTACGAGCAGTACTTC

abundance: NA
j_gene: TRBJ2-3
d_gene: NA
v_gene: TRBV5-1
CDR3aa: CASRAGTDTQYF
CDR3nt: TGCGCCAGCAGAGCGGGCACAGATACGCAGTATTTT

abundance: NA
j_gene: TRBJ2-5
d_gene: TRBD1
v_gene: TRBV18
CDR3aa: CASSSEQGRETQYF
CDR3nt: TGTGCCAGCTCATCCGAACAGGGGCGAGAGACCCAGTACTTC

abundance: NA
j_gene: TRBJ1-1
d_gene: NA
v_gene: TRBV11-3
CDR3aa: CASSRQRGNTEAFF
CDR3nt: TGTGCCAGCAGCCGTCAGCGGGGGAACACTGAAGCTTTCTTT

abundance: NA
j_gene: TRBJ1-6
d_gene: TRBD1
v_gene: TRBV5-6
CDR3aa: CASSSPNRGRGSPLHF
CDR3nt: TGTGCCAGCAGCTCTCCGAACAGGGGGCGTGGTTCACCCCTCCACTTT

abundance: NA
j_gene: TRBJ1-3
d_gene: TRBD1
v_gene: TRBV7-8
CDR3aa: CASSLADRTGWNTIYF
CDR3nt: TGTGCCAGCAGCTTAGCAGACAGGACAGGGTGGAACACCATATATTTT

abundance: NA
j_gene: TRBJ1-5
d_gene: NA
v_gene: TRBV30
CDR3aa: CAWSPVRGEAQHF
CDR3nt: TGTGCCTGGAGTCCGGTACGGGGTGAAGCCCAGCATTTT

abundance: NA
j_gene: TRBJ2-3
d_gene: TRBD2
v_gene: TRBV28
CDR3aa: CASSLSSGITDTQYF
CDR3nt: TGTGCCAGCAGTTTATCTAGCGGGATAACAGATACGCAGTATTTT

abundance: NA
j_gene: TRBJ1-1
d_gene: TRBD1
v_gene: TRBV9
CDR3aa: CASSEAGGVAFF
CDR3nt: TGTGCCAGCAGCGAAGCAGGGGGTGTCGCTTTCTTT

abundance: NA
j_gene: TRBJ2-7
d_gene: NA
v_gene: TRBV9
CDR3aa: CASSADSSYEQYF
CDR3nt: TGTGCCAGCAGCGCGGACAGCTCCTACGAGCAGTACTTC

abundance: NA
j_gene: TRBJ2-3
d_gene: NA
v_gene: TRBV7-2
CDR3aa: CASSRNPSGLTDTQYF
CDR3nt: TGTGCCAGCAGTCGAAATCCCTCAGGGCTCACAGATACGCAGTATTTT

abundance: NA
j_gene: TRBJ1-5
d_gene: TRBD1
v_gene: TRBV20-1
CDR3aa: CSASLSGGGNQPQHF
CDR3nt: TGCAGTGCTAGTTTGTCAGGGGGCGGCAATCAGCCCCAGCATTTT

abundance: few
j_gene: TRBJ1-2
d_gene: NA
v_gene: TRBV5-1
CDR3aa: CASSLGADGYTF
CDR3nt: TGCGCCAGCAGCTTGGGAGCTGATGGCTACACCTTC

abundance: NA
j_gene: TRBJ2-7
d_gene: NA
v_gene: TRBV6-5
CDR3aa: CASSSPDRRGYEQYF
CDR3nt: TGTGCCAGCAGTTCTCCGGACAGGAGGGGCTACGAGCAGTACTTC

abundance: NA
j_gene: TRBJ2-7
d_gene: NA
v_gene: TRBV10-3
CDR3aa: CAALDSGYEQYF
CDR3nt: TGTGCCGCTCTCGACTCAGGGTACGAGCAGTACTTC

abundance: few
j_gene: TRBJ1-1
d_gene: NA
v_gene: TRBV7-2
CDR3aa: CASSLTAEAFF
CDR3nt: TGTGCCAGCAGCCTAACAGCAGAAGCTTTCTTT

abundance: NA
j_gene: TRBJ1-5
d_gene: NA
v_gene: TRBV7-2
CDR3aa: CASSLESGEGQPQHF
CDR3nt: TGTGCCAGCAGCTTGGAGTCAGGGGAAGGGCAGCCCCAGCATTTT

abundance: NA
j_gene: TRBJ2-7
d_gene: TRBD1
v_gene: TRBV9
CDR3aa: CASSLGDRSSYEQYF
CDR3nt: TGTGCCAGCAGCCTCGGGGACAGGAGCTCCTACGAGCAGTACTTC

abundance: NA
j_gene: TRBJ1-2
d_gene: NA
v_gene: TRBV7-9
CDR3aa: CASSPGRATNYGYTF
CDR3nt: TGTGCCAGCAGCCCCGGGAGGGCGACGAACTATGGCTACACCTTC

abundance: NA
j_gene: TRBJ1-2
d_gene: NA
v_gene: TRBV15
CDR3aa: CATSRDQGFNANYGYTF
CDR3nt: TGTGCCACCAGCAGAGATCAGGGTTTTAACGCGAACTATGGCTACACCTTC

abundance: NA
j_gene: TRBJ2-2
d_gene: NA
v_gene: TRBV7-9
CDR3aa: CASSLAPGAGELFF
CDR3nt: TGTGCCAGCAGCCTCGCCCCGGGGGCCGGGGAGCTGTTTTTT

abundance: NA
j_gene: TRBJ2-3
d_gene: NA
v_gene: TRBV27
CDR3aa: CASSLVLGRDTQYF
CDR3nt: TGTGCCAGCAGTTTAGTCCTAGGTCGGGATACGCAGTATTTT

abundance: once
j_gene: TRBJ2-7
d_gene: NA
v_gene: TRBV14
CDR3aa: CASSLGTFSYEQYF
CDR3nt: TGTGCCAGCAGCCTAGGGACTTTTTCCTACGAGCAGTACTTC